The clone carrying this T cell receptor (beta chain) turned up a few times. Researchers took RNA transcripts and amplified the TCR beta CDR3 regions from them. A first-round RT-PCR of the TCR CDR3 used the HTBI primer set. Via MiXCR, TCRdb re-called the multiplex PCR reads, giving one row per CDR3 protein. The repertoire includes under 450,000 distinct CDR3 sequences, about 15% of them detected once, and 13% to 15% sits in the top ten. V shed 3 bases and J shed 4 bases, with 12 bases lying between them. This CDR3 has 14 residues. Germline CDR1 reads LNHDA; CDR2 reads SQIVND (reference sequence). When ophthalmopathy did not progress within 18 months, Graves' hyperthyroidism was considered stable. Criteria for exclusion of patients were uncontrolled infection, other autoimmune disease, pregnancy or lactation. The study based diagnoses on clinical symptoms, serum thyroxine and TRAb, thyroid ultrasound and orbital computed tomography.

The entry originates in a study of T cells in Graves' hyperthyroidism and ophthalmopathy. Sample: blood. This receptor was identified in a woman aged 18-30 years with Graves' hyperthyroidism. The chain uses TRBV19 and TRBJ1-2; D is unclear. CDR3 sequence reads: CASSMVTDPYGYTF. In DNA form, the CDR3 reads TGTGCCAGTAGTATGGTTACAGACCCCTATGGCTACACCTTC.